These 5 T cell receptor beta chains were all obtained from the same sample, sequenced in a study of blood T cell repertoires in COVID-19. The method was immunoSEQ multiplex PCR; TCRdb's version includes in-frame clones alone and lacks a portion of them. The sample yields around 97,000 clones, roughly 88% seen once. Sequencing used peripheral blood. These receptors were taken from a human donor in a cohort sampled during active COVID-19.

This chain joins TRBV27 and TRBJ2-7, with 11 bases that match TRBD1. Germline V gene lookup returns CDR1 MNHEY and CDR2 SMNVEV (reference sequence). This CDR3 is built from 15 residues. The ends lost 5 bases at V and 2 bases at J; junction bases unmatched: 5. CDR3 loop: CASSPEGQGAYEQYF. CDR3 nucleotides: TGTGCCAGCAGTCCAGAGGGACAGGGGGCCTACGAGCAGTACTTC.

The chain carries TRBV4-2 and TRBJ1-1; D remains ambiguous. The germline V gene has CDR1 LGHNA and CDR2 YNFKEQ. V was clipped by 0 bases and J by 10 bases, with 12 bases between them. The CDR3 totals 13 residues. The CDR3 DNA is TGTGCCAGCAGCCAAGATACCTCCGTGGCAGCTTTCTTT. Amino acid sequence: CASSQDTSVAAFF.

This clone was seen just once. This sequence joins TRBV24-1 and TRBJ1-2; 7 nucleotides agree with TRBD1. V trimming: 7 bases; J trimming: 6 bases; junction bases outside the gene matches: 10. This CDR3 comprises 14 residues. The V gene's germline CDR1 is KGHDR and CDR2 SFDVKD. For the CDR3, the DNA is TGTGCCACCAGCCCGACGACAGGGCAGGATGGCTACACCTTC. Protein sequence: CATSPTTGQDGYTF.

V and J are TRBV7-8 and TRBJ2-7, with D perhaps TRBD1 (5 bases). The CDR3 is 13 amino acids. V shed 5 bases and J shed 4 bases, with 12 bases lying between them. Germline CDR1 SGHVS, CDR2 FQNEAQ. CDR3 sequence (DNA): TGTGCCAGCAGCCCAGGGCTAAGGTACGAGCAGTACTTC. It is translated as CASSPGLRYEQYF. Drawing the rest from reference TRBV7-8 and TRBJ2-7, the complete variable domain is GAGVSQSPRYKVAKRGQDVALRCDPISGHVSLFWYQQALGQGPEFLTYFQNEAQLDKSGLPSDRFFAERPEGSVSTLKIQRTQQEDSAVYLCASSPGLRYEQYFGPGTRLTVT.

The chain employs TRBV25-1 and TRBJ2-1; D might be TRBD1 (6 bases). The germline gives CDR1 MGHDK, CDR2 SYGVNS. The ends were cut back, 3 bases at V and 0 bases at J, with 15 bases in the middle. This CDR3 comprises 17 residues. CDR3 bases: TGTGCCAGCAGTGACGCCTCAGGGGTTAGCTCCTACAATGAGCAGTTCTTC. Its protein is CASSDASGVSSYNEQFF. Full variable domain (rest looked up from reference TRBV25-1 and TRBJ2-1): EADIYQTPRYLVIGTGKKITLECSQTMGHDKMYWYQQDPGMELHLIHYSYGVNSTEKGDLSSESTVSRIRTEHFPLTLESARPSHTSQYLCASSDASGVSSYNEQFFGPGTRLTVL.